These T cell receptor beta chains were read from a single sample in a study of blood T cell repertoires in COVID-19. Clones were read by immunoSEQ multiplex PCR, and TCRdb kept only the in-frame ones, dropping some. This sample has about 280,000 clones, with approximately 80% found just once. The sequencing input was PBMCs or T cells enriched from blood (not recorded which). These TCRs come from a man between 40 and 49 years old who had been exposed to COVID-19. CDR3s include the opening cysteine and the closing phenylalanine or tryptophan. D genes are given only for firm matches. Where a row states a size, it is once, few, many or the class of an expanded clone; other rows omit it.

CDR3 DNA	CDR3 protein	D gene	clone size	V gene	J gene
TGTGCCAGCAGCCAAGAATGGAGCGGCTACATGAACACTGAAGCTTTCTTT	CASSQEWSGYMNTEAFF	-	-	TRBV14	TRBJ1-1
TGTGCCAGCGGACTAGCGGGACTGACAGATACGCAGTATTTT	CASGLAGLTDTQYF	TRBD2	-	TRBV2	TRBJ2-3
TGTGCCAGCAGATCCTTAACGGGAGGACACTACGAGCAGTACTTC	CASRSLTGGHYEQYF	TRBD2	few	TRBV6-5	TRBJ2-7
TGTGCCAGCACCACACCGGGGAGCGCCTACGAGCAGTACTTC	CASTTPGSAYEQYF	-	-	TRBV7-9	TRBJ2-7
TGTGCCAGCAGTGAATCCCTAGCGCCTACCTACAATGAGCAGTTCTTC	CASSESLAPTYNEQFF	-	-	TRBV6-1	TRBJ2-1
TGTGCCAGCAGCGCCAGTCAGGACAGGGCTGGCCAGCATTTT	CASSASQDRAGQHF	TRBD1	few	TRBV9	TRBJ1-5
TGTGCCAGCAGCTTCCGGGACAAAAGGACTGAAGCTTTCTTT	CASSFRDKRTEAFF	-	-	TRBV7-8	TRBJ1-1
TGTGCCAGTAGTGCGGCCCGGGCAGGGCCCACGAACACCGGGGAGCTGTTTTTT	CASSAARAGPTNTGELFF	-	-	TRBV19	TRBJ2-2
TGTGCCAGCAGCCCCGGGGGGGTCTCCGCCTTGCAGTACTTC	CASSPGGVSALQYF	TRBD2	-	TRBV3-1/TRBV3-2	TRBJ2-7
TGCGCCAGCAGCTTGCGCGGGACTAGCGCGGGCGGGGAGCTGTTTTTT	CASSLRGTSAGGELFF	TRBD2	-	TRBV5-1	TRBJ2-2
TGTGCCACCAGCAGAGAATCAACGCAGTATTTT	CATSRESTQYF	-	-	TRBV15	TRBJ2-3
TGTGCCAGCAGTGGGGCCGTTCGCTATGGCTACACCTTC	CASSGAVRYGYTF	-	-	TRBV5-5	TRBJ1-2
TGTGCCTGGAGTAAGACTCGCACTGAAGCTTTCTTT	CAWSKTRTEAFF	-	-	TRBV30	TRBJ1-1
TGTGCCAGCGGGACAGATGATTCACCCCTCCACTTT	CASGTDDSPLHF	TRBD1	-	TRBV2	TRBJ1-6
TGTGCCAGCATCGCGGTTGTGTACGAGCAGTACTTC	CASIAVVYEQYF	-	-	TRBV25-1	TRBJ2-7
TGTGCCAGCAGTTTACCCCCCTCGACGTTGGTAGCTGTCGGGAGGGCCAATGAGCAGTTCTTC	CASSLPPSTLVAVGRANEQFF	TRBD2	-	TRBV27	TRBJ2-1
TGTGCCAGCAGTGAGGACAGGGTTCAAGAGACCCAGTACTTC	CASSEDRVQETQYF	TRBD1	-	TRBV2	TRBJ2-5
TGTGCCAGCAGCGGCCCTGGACTAGCGGGAGTCCACGAGCAGTACTTC	CASSGPGLAGVHEQYF	TRBD2	once	TRBV13	TRBJ2-7
TGTGCCACTCGTTCGTCTGAGATCCAAGAGACCCAGTACTTC	CATRSSEIQETQYF	-	-	TRBV10-3	TRBJ2-5
TGTGCCAGCAGCGGCTCCGCAGGGAGGCAGTACGAGCAGTACTTC	CASSGSAGRQYEQYF	-	once	TRBV3-1/TRBV3-2	TRBJ2-7
TGTGCCAGCAGCTCCAGGGTAAGCCTATGGTACGAGCAGTACTTC	CASSSRVSLWYEQYF	-	-	TRBV5-6	TRBJ2-7
TGCGCCAGCAGTTCGTTCAGTGCAACTAATGAAAAACTGTTTTTT	CASSSFSATNEKLFF	-	-	TRBV5-1	TRBJ1-4
TGTGCCAGCAGTTACGATTATAGCGGCCCCAAGAATGAGCAGTTCTTC	CASSYDYSGPKNEQFF	-	-	TRBV6-5	TRBJ2-1
TGTGCCAGCAGTATGGGACAGGAAGAGACCCAGTACTTC	CASSMGQEETQYF	TRBD1	few	TRBV2	TRBJ2-5
TGCAGCGTTGGGAGTAAGCCCTACAATGAGCAGTTCTTC	CSVGSKPYNEQFF	-	-	TRBV29-1	TRBJ2-1
TGTGCCTGGAGCACAGTCTCTGGAAACACCATATATTTT	CAWSTVSGNTIYF	-	-	TRBV30	TRBJ1-3
TGCGCCAGCAGCTTGGCCGTGGCGGGGGGATTCACCGGGGAGCTGTTTTTT	CASSLAVAGGFTGELFF	TRBD2	-	TRBV5-1	TRBJ2-2
TGTGCCAGCTCGGGGGGGTCGAACACCGGGGAGCTGTTTTTT	CASSGGSNTGELFF	TRBD2	few	TRBV2	TRBJ2-2
TGTGCCAGCTCCCAGGAAGCGGGGGCCTACAATGAGCAGTTCTTC	CASSQEAGAYNEQFF	TRBD2	-	TRBV6-4	TRBJ2-1
TGTGCCAGCAGCTCCAAGAACCAGCGGAACAATGAGCAGTTCTTC	CASSSKNQRNNEQFF	-	once	TRBV11-2	TRBJ2-1
TGTGCCAGCAGCCAATGCGGGGCTTGTTCTAACACCATATATTTT	CASSQCGACSNTIYF	-	-	TRBV14	TRBJ1-3
TGTGCCTCCCACCGGGGGACTAGCGGGAGTGTCGGGACCGGGGAGCTGTTTTTT	CASHRGTSGSVGTGELFF	TRBD2	-	TRBV30	TRBJ2-2
TGTGCTGGCGGGGACAGCGGGAGTGAAAAACTGTTTTTT	CAGGDSGSEKLFF	TRBD1	-	TRBV30	TRBJ1-4
TGTGCCAGCAGTTTATCGACATCCAACTATGGCTACACCTTC	CASSLSTSNYGYTF	-	-	TRBV28	TRBJ1-2
TGTGCCAGTACCATAGCGGGAGGCGGCTACAATGAGCAGTTCTTC	CASTIAGGGYNEQFF	TRBD2	once	TRBV19	TRBJ2-1
TGTGCCAGCAGTGAAAGTCCTCTAGGTAGCGGATATTACAATGAGCAGTTCTTC	CASSESPLGSGYYNEQFF	-	-	TRBV2	TRBJ2-1
TGTGCCTGGAGGCTTATCGACCGGACAGAGGCTGAAGCTTTCTTT	CAWRLIDRTEAEAFF	-	-	TRBV30	TRBJ1-1
TGTGCCAGCTCTCTGAGGGGACTAGCGGGAGTGGAGACCCAGTACTTC	CASSLRGLAGVETQYF	TRBD2	once	TRBV25-1	TRBJ2-5
TGTGCTAGCAGCGCGGCGGCGGGGCAAAAAGCTTTCTTT	CASSAAAGQKAFF	-	once	TRBV7-7	TRBJ1-1
TGTGCCAGCAGTACGGGCAATGAGCAGTTCTTC	CASSTGNEQFF	-	once	TRBV3-1/TRBV3-2	TRBJ2-1
TGTGCCAGCAGCTCATCTCCGGGACAGGTGGGCGAGCAGTACTTC	CASSSSPGQVGEQYF	TRBD1	-	TRBV7-9	TRBJ2-7
TGCGCCAGCAGCCAAGTGACTAGCGGCAGCGGTACAGATACGCAGTATTTT	CASSQVTSGSGTDTQYF	TRBD2	-	TRBV4-1	TRBJ2-3
TGTGCCAGCTCACCAACACGGAACACTGAAGCTTTCTTT	CASSPTRNTEAFF	-	-	TRBV18	TRBJ1-1
TGTGCCAGCAGCAAAGGGGGACTCCGTTCCCTCACCGGGGAGCTGTTTTTT	CASSKGGLRSLTGELFF	-	-	TRBV21-1	TRBJ2-2
TGTGCCAGCAGTTTTTACGGGAGGGAAAACATTCAGTACTTC	CASSFYGRENIQYF	TRBD2	-	TRBV28	TRBJ2-4
TGTGCCAGCAGTGAGCCCGACAGGGTCACTAGCCAAGGCATTCAGTACTTC	CASSEPDRVTSQGIQYF	-	-	TRBV2	TRBJ2-4
TGTGCCACCGGATCAGGGGCTCAGCCCCAGCATTTT	CATGSGAQPQHF	-	-	TRBV24-1	TRBJ1-5
TGTGCCAGCAGTGCAAGACAGGGGGCCTACAATGAGCAGTTCTTC	CASSARQGAYNEQFF	TRBD1	few	TRBV9	TRBJ2-1
TGTGCCAGCAGCTTAGCCCGGTACAATGAGCAGTTCTTC	CASSLARYNEQFF	-	-	TRBV11-3	TRBJ2-1
TGTGCCAGCTCACAGGGGGGGCGCGTATCACCCCTCCACTTT	CASSQGGRVSPLHF	-	-	TRBV18	TRBJ1-6
TGTGCCAGCAGCTCTGGACTAGGATACTACGAGCAGTACTTC	CASSSGLGYYEQYF	TRBD2	-	TRBV7-2	TRBJ2-7
TGTGCCAGTAGCCTTTTCCCTTCGCGAACCGCACCCTACGAGCAGTACTTC	CASSLFPSRTAPYEQYF	-	-	TRBV19	TRBJ2-7
TGTGCCATCAGTGCCGGGGGGCATCAGCCCCAGCATTTT	CAISAGGHQPQHF	-	-	TRBV10-3	TRBJ1-5